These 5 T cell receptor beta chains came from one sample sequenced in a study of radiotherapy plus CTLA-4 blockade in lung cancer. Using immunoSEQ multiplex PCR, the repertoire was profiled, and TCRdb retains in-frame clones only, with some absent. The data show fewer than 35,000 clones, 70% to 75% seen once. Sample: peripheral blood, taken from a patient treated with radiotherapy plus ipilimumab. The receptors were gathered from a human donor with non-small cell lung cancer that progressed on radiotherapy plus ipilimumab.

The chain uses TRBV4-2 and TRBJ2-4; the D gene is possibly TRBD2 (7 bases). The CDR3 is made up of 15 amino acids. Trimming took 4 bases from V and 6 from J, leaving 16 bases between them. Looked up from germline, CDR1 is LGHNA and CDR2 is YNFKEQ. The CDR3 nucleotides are TGTGCCAGCAGCCCATGGGAGGGGGACGGAAACATTCAGTACTTC. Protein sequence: CASSPWEGDGNIQYF.

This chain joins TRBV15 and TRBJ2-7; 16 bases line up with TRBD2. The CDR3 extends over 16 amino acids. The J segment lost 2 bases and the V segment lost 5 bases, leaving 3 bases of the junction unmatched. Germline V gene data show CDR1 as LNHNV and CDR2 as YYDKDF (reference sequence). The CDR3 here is CATSEGLAGGPYEQYF. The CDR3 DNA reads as TGTGCCACCAGCGAGGGACTAGCGGGAGGGCCCTACGAGCAGTACTTC.

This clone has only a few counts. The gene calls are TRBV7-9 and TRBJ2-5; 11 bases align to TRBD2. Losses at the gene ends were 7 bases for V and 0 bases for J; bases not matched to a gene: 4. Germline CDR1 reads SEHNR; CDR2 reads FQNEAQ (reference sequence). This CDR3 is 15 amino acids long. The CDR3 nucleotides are TGTGCCAGCACCGGGACTAGCGGAAACCAAGAGACCCAGTACTTC. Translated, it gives CASTGTSGNQETQYF.

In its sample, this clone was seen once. CDR3 sequence reads: CASSIGQGVKGGYTF. The CDR3 DNA follows: TGTGCCAGTAGTATTGGGCAGGGGGTTAAAGGCGGCTACACCTTC. The rearrangement uses TRBV19 and TRBJ1-2; 7 bases map to TRBD1. V shed 3 bases and J 8 bases; nucleotides not matched to a gene: 12. The CDR3 has 15 residues. The germline V gene encodes CDR1 LNHDA and CDR2 SQIVND (reference sequence).

DNA for the CDR3: TGTGCCAGCAGCTCAAGCGGGGGTAACTATGGCTACACCTTC. This codes for CASSSSGGNYGYTF. The chain is built from TRBV7-9 and TRBJ1-2, with D perhaps TRBD1 (5 bases). V was clipped by 4 bases and J by 1 base, with 10 bases between them. This CDR3 has 14 amino acids. CDR1 is SEHNR and CDR2 is FQNEAQ in the germline V gene (reference sequence).